Listed here is a single T cell receptor (beta chain). What it binds is not known. The V end was cut by 11 bases, the J end by 2 bases, with 14 bases between. CDR3 length: 13 amino acids. The germline V gene has CDR1 KGHSH and CDR2 LQKENI. Primers for the PCR totalled 60 Vbeta and 13 Jbeta. This table comes from immunoSEQ multiplex PCR, and its TCRdb copy is limited to in-frame clones, with some not included. Its listing shows roughly 80,000 clones. The data are from a study of cytomegalovirus exposure and HLA in healthy donors. The study, taken as a whole, reports: TCR beta chains numbering under 200 were designated cytomegalovirus-associated.

Sequenced input: PBMCs. This TCR derives from a man between 45 and 60 years old in good health and CMV-seronegative. The chain is built from TRBV18 and TRBJ2-3; TRBD2 might be the D (6 bases). The CDR3: CAGTGTATDTQYF. The DNA of the CDR3 is TGTGCCGGAACGGGGACTGCCACAGATACGCAGTATTTT.